This T cell receptor (beta chain) was sequenced during a study of blood T cell repertoires in COVID-19. Whole-study context: PBMCs, B-cell-depleted T cells, or T cells provided the cDNA or gDNA that made up the material.

TCRdb's table, derived via immunoSEQ multiplex PCR, lists solely in-frame clones and lacks some. Here the sample spans a few hundred thousand clones, about nine tenths being singletons. V dropped 4 bases and J dropped 6 bases, with 15 bases sitting between them. Germline V gives CDR1 SEHNR, CDR2 FQNEAQ (reference sequence). The CDR3 runs 14 residues. Which cohort a participant joined came from the clinical history participants gave. Specimen: PBMCs or T cells enriched from blood (not recorded which). V and J are TRBV7-9 and TRBJ1-1; D unresolved. This sequence originates from a woman aged 40 to 50 who had been exposed to COVID-19. The CDR3 DNA reads TGTGCCAGCAGCTCAGGTCCTTCAACAGCTGAAGCTTTCTTT. This translates into CASSSGPSTAEAFF.